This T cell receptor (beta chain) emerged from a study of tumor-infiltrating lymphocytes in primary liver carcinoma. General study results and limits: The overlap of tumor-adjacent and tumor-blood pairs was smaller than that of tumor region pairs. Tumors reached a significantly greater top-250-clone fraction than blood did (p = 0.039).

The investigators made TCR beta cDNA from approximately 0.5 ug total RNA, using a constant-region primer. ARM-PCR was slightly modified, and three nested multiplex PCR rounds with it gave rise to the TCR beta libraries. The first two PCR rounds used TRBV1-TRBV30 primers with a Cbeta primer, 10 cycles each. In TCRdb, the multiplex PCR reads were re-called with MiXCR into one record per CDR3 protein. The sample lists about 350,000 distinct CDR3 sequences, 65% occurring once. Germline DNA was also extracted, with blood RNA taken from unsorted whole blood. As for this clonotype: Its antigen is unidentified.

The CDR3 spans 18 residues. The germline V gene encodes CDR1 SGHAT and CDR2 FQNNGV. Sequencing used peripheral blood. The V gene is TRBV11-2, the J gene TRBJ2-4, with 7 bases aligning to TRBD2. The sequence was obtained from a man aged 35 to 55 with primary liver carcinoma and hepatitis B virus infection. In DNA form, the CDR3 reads TGTACCAACAGCCCCAAGCACGCCTACGGGACCGGGAGGAACATTCAGTACTTC. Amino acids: CTNSPKHAYGTGRNIQYF. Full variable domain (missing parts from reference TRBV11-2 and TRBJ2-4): EAGVAQSPRYKIIEKRQSVAFWCNPISGHATLYWYQQILGQGPKLLIQFQNNGVVDDSQLPKDRFSAERLKGVDSTLKIQPAKLEDSAVYLCTNSPKHAYGTGRNIQYFGAGTRLSVL.